One and the same sample provided the 9 T cell receptor beta chains below, sequenced in a study of T cells in Graves' hyperthyroidism and ophthalmopathy. Researchers amplified the TCR beta CDR3 regions from RNA transcripts. When the TCR CDR3 underwent first-round RT-PCR, the HTBI primer set was used. MiXCR, run by TCRdb on the multiplex PCR reads, gives a single entry per CDR3 protein. The sample includes more than 500,000 distinct CDR3 sequences, roughly 16% of them seen just once. Source material: blood. Source of these receptors: a woman aged 25-40 years with Graves' ophthalmopathy.

At least ten counts were recorded for this clonotype. This sequence joins TRBV9 and TRBJ2-3; perhaps TRBD1 as D (5 bases). The germline gives CDR1 SGDLS, CDR2 YYNGEE. This CDR3 is 13 amino acids long. V was pared by 0 bases and J by 4 bases, with 6 bases between. CDR3 coding DNA: TGTGCCAGCAGCGTAGGACAGCCAGATACGCAGTATTTT. This translates into CASSVGQPDTQYF.

Ten or more counts support this clonotype. This chain links TRBV20-1 with TRBJ2-1, with TRBD2 identical over 10 bases. The CDR3 is made up of 15 amino acids. V trimming: 3 bases; J trimming: 6 bases; junction bases outside the gene matches: 8. Germline assignment: CDR1 DFQATT and CDR2 SNEGSKA (reference sequence). CDR3 sequence (DNA): TGCAGTGCTAGTCCAGGAGCGGGAGGGAGCAATGAGCAGTTCTTC. Amino acid sequence: CSASPGAGGSNEQFF.

The chain combines TRBV5-4 with TRBJ2-2; D remains unclear. Trimming stripped 2 bases from V and 6 bases from J, with 8 bases between. CDR1 and CDR2 from the germline V gene are SGHNT and YYREEE (reference sequence). The CDR3 is made up of 13 amino acids. The CDR3 here is CASSFGWAGELFF. DNA of the CDR3: TGTGCCAGCAGCTTTGGTTGGGCCGGGGAGCTGTTTTTT.

V and J are TRBV27 and TRBJ2-7, with D tentatively TRBD2 (6 bases). CDR3 size: 18 residues. Germline V gene data show CDR1 as MNHEY and CDR2 as SMNVEV (reference sequence). V was cut by 3 bases and J by 2 bases, with 23 bases left in between. The DNA for the CDR3 is TGTGCCAGCAGTTTTAAGGATTTTCGCGGGCTAGCGACCTACGAGCAGTACTTC. Protein: CASSFKDFRGLATYEQYF.

This clonotype occurred a few times. The chain employs TRBV25-1 and TRBJ1-2; TRBD1 aligns across 9 bases. After removal of 7 bases from V and 2 bases from J, the junction contained 5 bases not matched to a gene. The CDR3 loop spans 14 amino acids. Germline assignment: CDR1 MGHDK and CDR2 SYGVNS. The CDR3: CASNAGTGNYGYTF. DNA for the CDR3: TGTGCCAGCAATGCTGGGACAGGGAACTATGGCTACACCTTC.

This clonotype was found a few times. V usage is TRBV28 and J usage is TRBJ1-5; tentative D call: TRBD1 (6 bases). The length of the CDR3 is 18 residues. Between the trimmed V and J ends, which lost 2 bases and 4 bases, there was a span of 21 bases. Germline V gives CDR1 MDHEN, CDR2 SYDVKM. Here the CDR3 DNA reads TGTGCCAGCAGTTTAAGGGGGTTGGTAGGGGCCTTTAATCAGCCCCAGCATTTT. This translates into CASSLRGLVGAFNQPQHF.

This clonotype was recorded many times. The chain carries TRBV28 and TRBJ2-1; TRBD2 aligns across 11 bases. This CDR3 contains 17 residues. V was pared by 4 bases and J by 13 bases, with 18 bases of the junction left unmatched. Germline V gene lookup returns CDR1 MDHEN and CDR2 SYDVKM. The CDR3 nucleotides are TGTGCCAGCAGTTCGTCACCGGGGCGACTAGCGGGGATGGTCCAGTTCTTC. Its protein product is CASSSSPGRLAGMVQFF.

The chain joins TRBV20-1 to TRBJ2-3, with D maybe TRBD1 (5 bases). This CDR3 is 14 amino acids long. In germline, CDR1 is DFQATT, CDR2 SNEGSKA (reference sequence). Trimming cost V 5 bases and J 2 bases, with 14 bases left between them. The CDR3 DNA is TGCAGTGCTGAGCTCGGACAACTCACAGATACGCAGTATTTT. Translation: CSAELGQLTDTQYF.

This clonotype was recorded many times. This chain joins TRBV7-2 and TRBJ2-1, with 9 positions matching TRBD2. J was trimmed by 15 bases and V by 2 bases; bases with no gene match: 5. The CDR3 runs to 12 residues. The germline gives CDR1 SGHTA, CDR2 FQGNSA. The CDR3: CASSLLAGVGFF. DNA for the CDR3: TGTGCCAGCAGCTTATTAGCGGGAGTTGGGTTCTTC.